These 5 T cell receptor beta chains were sequenced from one sample in a study of blood T cell repertoires in COVID-19. Assay used: immunoSEQ multiplex PCR; TCRdb lists only in-frame clones, some missing. Of approximately 150,000 clones in the sample, roughly 90% were seen once. The sequencing sample was made of peripheral blood. The receptors here all came from a man between 18 and 29 years old with COVID-19, enrolled during active disease.

The chain joins TRBV12-3 or TRBV12-4 to TRBJ1-1; the D is unclear. The germline V and J ends were trimmed by 1 base and 8 bases, with 11 bases remaining between them. The CDR3 covers 13 residues. The CDR3 here is CASSLGFGLEAFF. CDR3 nucleotide sequence: TGTGCCAGCAGTTTAGGGTTCGGGTTGGAAGCTTTCTTT.

V gene TRBV7-8 combines with J gene TRBJ2-5; tentative D call: TRBD2 (5 bases). Germline V lookup: CDR1 SGHVS, CDR2 FQNEAQ. The CDR3 loop spans 16 amino acids. The V end was cut by 5 bases, the J end by 0 bases, with 16 bases between. The CDR3 nucleotides read TGTGCCAGCAGCATAGGAGTCGGGATGTACCAAGAGACCCAGTACTTC. Translation: CASSIGVGMYQETQYF.

The rearrangement joins TRBV12-2 to TRBJ2-2; TRBD1, the table's D call, lacks a check against the DNA. TRBV12-2 is deemed a pseudogene. The CDR3 has 14 amino acids. The CDR3 loop is CASRLSMCTGELFF. The DNA of the CDR3 is TGTGCAAGTCGCTTATCAATGTGCACCGGGGAGCTGTTTTTT.

This chain uses TRBV7-2 with TRBJ2-7; the match to TRBD1 covers 9 bases. Losses at the gene ends were 5 bases for V and 6 bases for J; bases not matched to a gene: 11. The V gene's germline CDR1 is SGHTA and CDR2 FQGNSA. This CDR3 has 15 amino acids. The CDR3 loop reads CASSPQTGGFSEQYF. The DNA of the CDR3 is TGTGCCAGCAGCCCTCAGACAGGGGGGTTCTCCGAGCAGTACTTC.

J is TRBJ2-1 and V is TRBV18; possible D gene TRBD2, 6 bases. Germline assignment: CDR1 KGHSH and CDR2 LQKENI. The CDR3 has 11 amino acids. Trimming pared 6 bases from V and 9 bases from J, leaving 9 bases between. CDR3 protein: CASSPSVEQFF. In nucleotides, the CDR3 is TGTGCCAGCTCCCCTAGCGTTGAGCAGTTCTTC. The whole variable domain, filled in from reference TRBV18 and TRBJ2-1, reads NAGVMQNPRHLVRRRGQEARLRCSPMKGHSHVYWYRQLPEEGLKFMVYLQKENIIDESGMPKERFSAEFPKEGPSILRIQQVVRGDSAAYFCASSPSVEQFFGPGTRLTVL.